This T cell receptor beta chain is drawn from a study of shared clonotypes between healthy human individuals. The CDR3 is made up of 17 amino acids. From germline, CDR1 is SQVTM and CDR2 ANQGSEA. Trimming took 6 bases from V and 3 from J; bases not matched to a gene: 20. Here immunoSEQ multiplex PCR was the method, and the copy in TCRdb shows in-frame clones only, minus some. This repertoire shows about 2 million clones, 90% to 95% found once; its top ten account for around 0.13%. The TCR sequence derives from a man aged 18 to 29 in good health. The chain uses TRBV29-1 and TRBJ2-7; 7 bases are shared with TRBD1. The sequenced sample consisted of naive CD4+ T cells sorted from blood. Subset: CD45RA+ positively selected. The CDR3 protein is CSVQRTGEKGRDYEQYF. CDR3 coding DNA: TGCAGCGTCCAACGAACAGGGGAGAAAGGTCGGGACTACGAGCAGTACTTC.